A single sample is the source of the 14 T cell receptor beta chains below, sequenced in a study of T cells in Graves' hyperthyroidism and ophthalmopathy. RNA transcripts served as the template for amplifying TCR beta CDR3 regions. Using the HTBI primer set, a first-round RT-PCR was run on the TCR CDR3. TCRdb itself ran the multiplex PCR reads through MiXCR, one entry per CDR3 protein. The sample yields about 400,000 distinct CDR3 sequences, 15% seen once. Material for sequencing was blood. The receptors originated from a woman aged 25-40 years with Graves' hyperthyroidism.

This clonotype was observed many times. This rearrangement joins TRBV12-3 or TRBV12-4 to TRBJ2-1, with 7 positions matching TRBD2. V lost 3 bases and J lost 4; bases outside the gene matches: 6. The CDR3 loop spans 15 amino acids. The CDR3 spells CASSFLAGEYNEQFF. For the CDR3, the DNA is TGTGCCAGCAGTTTTCTGGCGGGAGAGTACAATGAGCAGTTCTTC.

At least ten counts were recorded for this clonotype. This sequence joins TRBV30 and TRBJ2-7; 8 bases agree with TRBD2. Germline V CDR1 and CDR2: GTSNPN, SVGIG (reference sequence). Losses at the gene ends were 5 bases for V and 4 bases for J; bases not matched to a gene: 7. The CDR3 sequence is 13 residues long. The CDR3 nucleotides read TGTGCCTGGGGCAGCGGGAGCGCGTACGAGCAGTACTTC. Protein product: CAWGSGSAYEQYF.

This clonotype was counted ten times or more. The CDR3 spells CASSLGLTTYEQYF. Written as DNA, the CDR3 is TGTGCCAGCAGTCTGGGACTGACTACCTACGAGCAGTACTTC. The chain combines TRBV6-1 with TRBJ2-7, with D perhaps matching TRBD2 (6 bases). The germline CDR1 and CDR2 sequences are MNHNS and SASEGT. The CDR3 covers 14 residues. V lost 5 bases to trimming and J lost 2 bases, with 13 bases between them.

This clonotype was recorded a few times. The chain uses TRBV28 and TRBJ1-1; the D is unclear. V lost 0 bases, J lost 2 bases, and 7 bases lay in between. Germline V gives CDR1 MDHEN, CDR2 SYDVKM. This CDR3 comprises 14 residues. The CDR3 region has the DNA TGTGCCAGCAGTTTATGGGGAGATAACACTGAAGCTTTCTTT. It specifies CASSLWGDNTEAFF.

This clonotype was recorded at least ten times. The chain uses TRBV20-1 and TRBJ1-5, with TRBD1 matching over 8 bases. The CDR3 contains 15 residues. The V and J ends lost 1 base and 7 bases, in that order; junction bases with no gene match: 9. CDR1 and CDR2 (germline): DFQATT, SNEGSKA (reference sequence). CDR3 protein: CSARGTGTGDQPQHF. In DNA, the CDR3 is TGCAGTGCTAGAGGAACCGGGACAGGCGACCAGCCCCAGCATTTT.

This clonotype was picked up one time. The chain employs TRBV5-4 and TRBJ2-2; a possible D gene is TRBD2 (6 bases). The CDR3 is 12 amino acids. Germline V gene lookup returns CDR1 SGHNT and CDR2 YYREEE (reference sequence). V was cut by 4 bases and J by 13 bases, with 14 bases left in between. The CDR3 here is CASSAGGEGLFF. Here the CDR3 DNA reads TGTGCCAGCAGCGCTGGAGGGGAAGGGCTGTTTTTT.

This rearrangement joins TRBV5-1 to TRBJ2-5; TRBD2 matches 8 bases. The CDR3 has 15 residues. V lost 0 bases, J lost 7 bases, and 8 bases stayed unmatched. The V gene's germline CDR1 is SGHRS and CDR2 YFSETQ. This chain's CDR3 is CASSLVPGLGGTQYF. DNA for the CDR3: TGCGCCAGCAGCTTGGTACCGGGACTAGGGGGGACCCAGTACTTC. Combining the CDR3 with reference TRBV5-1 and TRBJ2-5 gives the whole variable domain KAGVTQTPRYLIKTRGQQVTLSCSPISGHRSVSWYQQTPGQGLQFLFEYFSETQRNKGNFPGRFSGRQFSNSRSEMNVSTLELGDSALYLCASSLVPGLGGTQYFGPGTRLLVL.

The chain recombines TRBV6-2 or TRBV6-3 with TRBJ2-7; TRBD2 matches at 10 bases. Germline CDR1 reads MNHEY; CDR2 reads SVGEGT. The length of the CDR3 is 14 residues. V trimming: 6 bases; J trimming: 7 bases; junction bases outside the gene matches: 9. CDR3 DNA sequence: TGTGCCAGCAGACCGGGACTAGCGACGGGGGAGCAGTACTTC. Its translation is CASRPGLATGEQYF.

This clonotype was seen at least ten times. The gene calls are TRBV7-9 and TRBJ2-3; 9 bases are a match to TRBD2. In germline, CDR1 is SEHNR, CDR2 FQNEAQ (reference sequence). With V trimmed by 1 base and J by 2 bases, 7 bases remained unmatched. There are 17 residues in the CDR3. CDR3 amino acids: CASSLVGASGNTDTQYF. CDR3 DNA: TGTGCCAGCAGCTTAGTTGGTGCTAGCGGGAACACAGATACGCAGTATTTT.

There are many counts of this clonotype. CDR3 amino acids: CASSPRGTGAEKLFF. The DNA of the CDR3 is TGTGCCAGCTCACCACGAGGGACAGGAGCTGAAAAACTGTTTTTT. This chain joins TRBV18 and TRBJ1-4, with TRBD1 matching 8 bases. CDR3 length: 15 residues. CDR1 KGHSH and CDR2 LQKENI come from the germline V gene. V shed 1 base and J 7 bases; nucleotides not matched to a gene: 5. The whole variable domain, filled in from reference TRBV18 and TRBJ1-4, reads NAGVMQNPRHLVRRRGQEARLRCSPMKGHSHVYWYRQLPEEGLKFMVYLQKENIIDESGMPKERFSAEFPKEGPSILRIQQVVRGDSAAYFCASSPRGTGAEKLFFGSGTQLSVL.

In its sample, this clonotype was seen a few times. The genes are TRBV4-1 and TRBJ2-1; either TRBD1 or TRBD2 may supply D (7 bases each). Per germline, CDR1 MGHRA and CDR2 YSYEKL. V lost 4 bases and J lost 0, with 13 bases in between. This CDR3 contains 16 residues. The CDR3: CASSLRGTVSYNEQFF. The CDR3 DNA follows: TGCGCCAGCAGCCTGCGGGGGACAGTCTCCTACAATGAGCAGTTCTTC.

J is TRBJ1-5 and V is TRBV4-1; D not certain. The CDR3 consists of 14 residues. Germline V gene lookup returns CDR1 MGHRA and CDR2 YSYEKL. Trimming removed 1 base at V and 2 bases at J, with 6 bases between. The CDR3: CASSQVLGNQPQHF. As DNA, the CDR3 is TGCGCCAGCAGCCAAGTACTAGGCAATCAGCCCCAGCATTTT.

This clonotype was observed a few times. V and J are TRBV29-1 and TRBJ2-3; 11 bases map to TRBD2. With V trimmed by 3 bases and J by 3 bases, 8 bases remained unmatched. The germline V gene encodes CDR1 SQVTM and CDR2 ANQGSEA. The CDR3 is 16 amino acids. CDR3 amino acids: CSVDPLAGGVTDTQYF. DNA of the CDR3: TGCAGCGTTGACCCTCTAGCGGGAGGAGTAACAGATACGCAGTATTTT.

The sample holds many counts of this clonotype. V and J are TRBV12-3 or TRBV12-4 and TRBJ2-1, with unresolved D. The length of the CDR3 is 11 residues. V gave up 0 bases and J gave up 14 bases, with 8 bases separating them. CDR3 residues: CASSLANQEFF. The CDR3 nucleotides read TGTGCCAGCAGTTTAGCGAATCAGGAGTTCTTC.